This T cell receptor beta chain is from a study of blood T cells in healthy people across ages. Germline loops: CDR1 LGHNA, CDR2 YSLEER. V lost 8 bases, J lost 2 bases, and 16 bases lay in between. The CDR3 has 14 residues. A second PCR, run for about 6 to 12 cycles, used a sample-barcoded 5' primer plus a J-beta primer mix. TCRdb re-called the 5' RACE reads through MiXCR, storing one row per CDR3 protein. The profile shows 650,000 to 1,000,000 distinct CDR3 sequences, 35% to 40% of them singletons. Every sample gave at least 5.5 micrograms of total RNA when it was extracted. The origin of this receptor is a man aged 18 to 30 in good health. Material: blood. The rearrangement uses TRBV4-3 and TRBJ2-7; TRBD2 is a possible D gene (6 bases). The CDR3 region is CASRRAGTPYEQYF. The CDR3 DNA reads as TGCGCCAGCCGCCGCGCAGGGACTCCCTACGAGCAGTACTTC.